This record looks at one T cell receptor (beta chain) sequence and its context. Its antigen is not known. The sample belongs to a study of tumor-infiltrating lymphocytes in primary liver carcinoma. Across the study: Male and female patients aged 30 to 69 years made up the cohort. Tumors measured roughly 4 to 10 cm and were stage T1-T3 N0M0.

RNA isolated from unsorted whole blood supplied the blood RNA, with germline DNA also extracted. Investigators obtained roughly 3.9 milliliters of peripheral blood ahead of surgery. With 0 bases removed from V and 9 bases from J, the gap between germline ends came to 14 bases. CDR1 is LGHNA and CDR2 is YSLEER in the germline V gene. CDR3 length: 15 amino acids. Total RNA amounting to 450 to 500 ng was the source from which TCR beta cDNA was made with a constant-region primer. TCR beta libraries came from three nested multiplex PCR rounds using slightly modified ARM-PCR. Primers for the first two PCR rounds were TRBV1-TRBV30 forward primers and a C-beta reverse primer (10 cycles per round). TCRdb fed the multiplex PCR reads into MiXCR, producing one record per CDR3 protein. The sample yields about 320,000 distinct CDR3 sequences, 50% to 75% seen once. Findings of the study overall: Researchers found tumor-adjacent and tumor-blood pairs overlapped less than tumor region pairs.

Sequenced: peripheral blood. The clonotype comes from a woman aged 25 to 39 with primary liver carcinoma and hepatitis B virus infection. The V gene is TRBV4-3, the J gene TRBJ2-2, with D perhaps TRBD2 (6 bases). This CDR3 reads CASSQDFRGTWELFF. CDR3 nucleotide sequence: TGCGCCAGCAGCCAAGATTTCCGGGGGACCTGGGAGCTGTTTTTT.